This T cell receptor beta chain came from a study of blood T cell dynamics during melanoma immunotherapy (dated by TCRdb to 2020 to 2021). Turning to the overall study: All patients had metastatic melanoma and were given first-line pembrolizumab or nivolumab plus ipilimumab as standard of care in the United Kingdom. To find early correlates of response, peripheral T cell receptor repertoires were profiled in metastatic melanoma patients before and after one cycle of checkpoint inhibitor therapy. A training cohort was formed from consecutive patients, and a further independent group of patients from the same centre was pooled into an external validation set.

Concerning this clone itself: No antigen is known for it. No much larger clone is present one base from it, and per-base qualities are unavailable.

Read against the paper, the sample's time point label means: week 3, after first cycle of checkpoint inhibitor. Blood samples were collected before treatment (T0) and at week 3 (W3), after the first cycle of checkpoint blockade. Except for a couple of patients with rapid clinical progression, response was assessed 12 weeks after the first infusion by RECIST 1.1; disease control meant complete response, partial response or stable disease. Patients were excluded for prior systemic cancer treatment, concomitant immunosuppressant therapy or synchronous other active malignancies. To track both circulating cells and T cell turnover, TCR beta was sequenced from bulk PBMC as well as from plasma cell-free DNA. PBMC were isolated from blood with Lymphoprep and SepMate tubes, followed by red cell lysis. QIAamp DNA Blood Mini kits were used to extract DNA from both PBMC and sorted T cell subsets. Beyond this particular receptor, the publication reports: The relatively small sample size was acknowledged as potentially limiting generalization of the results. The study was unable to establish whether the T cell clones driving the repertoire changes were melanoma-specific or instead reflected general immune activation. Unlike progressors, patients who went on to achieve disease control showed a bifurcated reorganization of the PBMC repertoire at W3, with either increased clonality or increased diversity.

Sequences LGHNA (CDR1) and YSLEER (CDR2) are obtained from the germline V gene. V ends up 0 bases short and J 8 bases short, with an unmatched junction base count of 17. The CDR3 numbers 20 residues from cysteine through phenylalanine. Here the CDR3 DNA is all that survives: 60 bases in frame from base 1. A fixed 350 ng of DNA was loaded for every bulk PBMC sample. Following the manufacturer instructions, the immunoSEQ TCRb Assay kit was used to amplify TCR beta CDR3 sequences from genomic DNA. The KAPA Library Quantification Kit for Illumina platforms was used to quantify the pooled libraries by qPCR. Pooled libraries were clustered at roughly 0.6-1.2 pM and sequenced on an Illumina NextSeq 500. As for the original processing: TCR data were analyzed with immunoSEQ ANALYZER and the R LymphoSeq package. A rearrangement efficiency score was calculated as productive divided by the sum of productive and non-productive CDR3 sequences. Clonality was measured with the Gini coefficient and diversity with the Renyi index at alpha=1, compared pairwise between timepoints within each patient. Clonal relatedness, based on an edit distance of 3, and repertoire similarity, based on the Bhattacharyya coefficient, were both computed in LymphoSeq. Linear discriminant analysis on week-3 changes in clonality and diversity was built with the R MASS and caret packages to classify response. Held by TCRdb, this immuneACCESS table contains in-frame sequences only and omits some clones. Under half of the omission traces to an unresolved V gene where checked; the cause of the rest is unknown. V and J calls and clone size are copied from that table; D and trimming were computed from the DNA. The sample yields over 15,000 clones; 70% to 90% were counted once. Clones ranked in the top ten supply over 6% of the sample.

Here the sequenced sample was blood, taken from a patient treated with checkpoint blockade. The source of this sequence is a human donor with melanoma. The rearranged segments are TRBV4-3 and TRBJ2-2; 11 central nucleotides agree with TRBD2. The nucleotide sequence reads as follows: TGCGCCAGCAGCCAAGATCTCCGGGGACTAGCGGCACCGGGGGCAGGGGAGCTGTTTTTT. It specifies CASSQDLRGLAAPGAGELFF.